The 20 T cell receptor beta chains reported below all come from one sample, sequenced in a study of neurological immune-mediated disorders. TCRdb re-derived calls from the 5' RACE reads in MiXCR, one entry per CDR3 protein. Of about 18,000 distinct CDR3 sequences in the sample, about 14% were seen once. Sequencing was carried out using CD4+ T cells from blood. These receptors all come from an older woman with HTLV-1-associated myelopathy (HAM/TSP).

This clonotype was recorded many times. DNA for the CDR3: TGTGCCAGCAGCCCAGACAGGGATAGCAATCAGCCCCAGCATTTT. The encoded protein is CASSPDRDSNQPQHF. V is TRBV9 and J is TRBJ1-5, with TRBD1 matching 7 bases. Germline V lookup: CDR1 SGDLS, CDR2 YYNGEE. The CDR3 runs 15 residues. V shed 4 bases, J shed 0 bases, and the junction held 4 bases outside the gene matches.

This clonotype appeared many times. The CDR3 here is CSALRQGARYNEQFF. The CDR3 region has the DNA TGCAGTGCTCTTCGCCAGGGGGCACGGTACAATGAGCAGTTCTTC. The chain employs TRBV20-1 and TRBJ2-1; TRBD1 matches 8 bases. CDR3 length equals 15 residues. Germline V gene sequence: CDR1 DFQATT, CDR2 SNEGSKA (reference sequence). The junction had 10 bases not matched to a gene; V was cut back by 5 bases and J by 4 bases.

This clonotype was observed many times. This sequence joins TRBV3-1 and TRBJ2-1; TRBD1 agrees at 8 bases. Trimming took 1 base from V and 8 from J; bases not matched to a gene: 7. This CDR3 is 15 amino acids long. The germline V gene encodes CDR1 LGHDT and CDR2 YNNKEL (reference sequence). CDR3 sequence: CASSQVGQGGHEQFF. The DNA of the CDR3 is TGTGCCAGCAGCCAAGTCGGACAGGGTGGGCATGAGCAGTTCTTC.

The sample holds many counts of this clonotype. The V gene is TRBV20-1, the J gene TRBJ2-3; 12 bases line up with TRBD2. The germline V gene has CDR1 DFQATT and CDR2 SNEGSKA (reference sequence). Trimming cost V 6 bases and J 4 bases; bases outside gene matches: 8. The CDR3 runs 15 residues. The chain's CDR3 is CSAVFPSGRADTQYF. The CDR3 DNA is TGCAGTGCAGTTTTCCCTAGCGGGAGGGCAGATACGCAGTATTTT.

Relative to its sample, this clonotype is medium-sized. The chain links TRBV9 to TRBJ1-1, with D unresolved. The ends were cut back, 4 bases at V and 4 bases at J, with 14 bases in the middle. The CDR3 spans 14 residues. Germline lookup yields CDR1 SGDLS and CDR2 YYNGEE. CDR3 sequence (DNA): TGTGCCAGCAGCTCTCAAATTGGGTCCACTGAAGCTTTCTTT. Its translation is CASSSQIGSTEAFF.

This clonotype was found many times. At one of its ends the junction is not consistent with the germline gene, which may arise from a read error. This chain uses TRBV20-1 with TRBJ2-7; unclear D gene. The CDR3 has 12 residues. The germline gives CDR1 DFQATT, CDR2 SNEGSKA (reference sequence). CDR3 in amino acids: CSASGPYYVQYF. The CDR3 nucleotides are TGCAGTGCTTCCGGACCGTACTACGTGCAGTACTTC.

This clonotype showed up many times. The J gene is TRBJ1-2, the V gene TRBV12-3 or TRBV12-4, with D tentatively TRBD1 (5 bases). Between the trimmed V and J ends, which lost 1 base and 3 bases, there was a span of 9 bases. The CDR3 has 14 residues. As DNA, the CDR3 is TGTGCCAGCAGTTTAGTAGCCAGGGACTATGGCTACACCTTC. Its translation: CASSLVARDYGYTF.

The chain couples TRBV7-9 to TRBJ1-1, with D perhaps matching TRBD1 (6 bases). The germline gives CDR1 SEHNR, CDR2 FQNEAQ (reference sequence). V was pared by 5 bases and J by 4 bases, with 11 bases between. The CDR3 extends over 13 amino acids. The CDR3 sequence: CASSPVGGTEAFF. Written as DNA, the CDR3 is TGTGCCAGCAGCCCTGTAGGGGGCACTGAAGCTTTCTTT.

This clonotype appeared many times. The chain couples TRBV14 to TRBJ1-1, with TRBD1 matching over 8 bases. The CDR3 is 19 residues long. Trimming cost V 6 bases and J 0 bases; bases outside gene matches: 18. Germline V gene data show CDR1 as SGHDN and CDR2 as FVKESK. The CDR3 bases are TGTGCCAGCAGGCCGGGGCCCCCGGGACAGGCTAACATGAACACTGAAGCTTTCTTT. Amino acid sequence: CASRPGPPGQANMNTEAFF.

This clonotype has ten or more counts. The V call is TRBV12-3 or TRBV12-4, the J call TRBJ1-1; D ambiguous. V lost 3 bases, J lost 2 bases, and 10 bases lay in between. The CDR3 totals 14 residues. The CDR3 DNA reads TGTGCCAGCAGTTTTCGTCCGGGAAACACTGAAGCTTTCTTT. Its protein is CASSFRPGNTEAFF.

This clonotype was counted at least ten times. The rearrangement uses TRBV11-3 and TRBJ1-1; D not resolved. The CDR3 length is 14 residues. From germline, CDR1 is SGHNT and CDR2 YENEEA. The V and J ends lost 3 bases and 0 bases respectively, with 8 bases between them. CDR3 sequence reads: CASSLQRMNTEAFF. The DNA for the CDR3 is TGTGCCAGCAGCTTGCAGAGAATGAACACTGAAGCTTTCTTT.

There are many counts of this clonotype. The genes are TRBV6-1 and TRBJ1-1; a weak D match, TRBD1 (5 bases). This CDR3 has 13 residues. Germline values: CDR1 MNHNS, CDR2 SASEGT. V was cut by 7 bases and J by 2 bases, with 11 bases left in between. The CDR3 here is CASKTVINTEAFF. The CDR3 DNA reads TGTGCCAGCAAGACAGTGATAAACACTGAAGCTTTCTTT.

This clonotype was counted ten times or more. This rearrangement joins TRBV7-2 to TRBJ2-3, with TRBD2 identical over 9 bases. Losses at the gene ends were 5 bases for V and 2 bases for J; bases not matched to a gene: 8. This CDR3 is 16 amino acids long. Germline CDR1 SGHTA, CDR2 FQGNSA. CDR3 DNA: TGTGCCAGCAGCGAGCGCCTAGCGGGGTCCACAGATACGCAGTATTTT. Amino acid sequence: CASSERLAGSTDTQYF. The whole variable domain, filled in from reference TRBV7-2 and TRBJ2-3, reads GAGVSQSPSNKVTEKGKDVELRCDPISGHTALYWYRQSLGQGLEFLIYFQGNSAPDKSGLPSDRFSAERTGGSVSTLTIQRTQQEDSAVYLCASSERLAGSTDTQYFGPGTRLTVL.

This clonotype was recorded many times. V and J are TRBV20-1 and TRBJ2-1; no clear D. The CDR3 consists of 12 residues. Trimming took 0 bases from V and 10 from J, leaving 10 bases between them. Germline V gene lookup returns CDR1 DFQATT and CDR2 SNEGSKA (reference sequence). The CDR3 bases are TGCAGTGCTAGAGATTCGACGGCAGAGCAGTTCTTC. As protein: CSARDSTAEQFF.

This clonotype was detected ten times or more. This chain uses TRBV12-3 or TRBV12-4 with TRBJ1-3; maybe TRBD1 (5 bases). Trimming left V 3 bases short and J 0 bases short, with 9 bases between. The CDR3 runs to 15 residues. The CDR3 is CASSFGGTSGNTIYF. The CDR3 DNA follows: TGTGCCAGCAGTTTCGGGGGTACCTCTGGAAACACCATATATTTT.

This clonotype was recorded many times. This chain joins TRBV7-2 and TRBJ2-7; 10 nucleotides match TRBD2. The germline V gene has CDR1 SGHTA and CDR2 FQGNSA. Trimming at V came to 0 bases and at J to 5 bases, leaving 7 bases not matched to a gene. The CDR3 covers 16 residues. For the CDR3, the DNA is TGTGCCAGCAGCTTAGCAGGGACTAGCGTTGGAAACGAGCAGTACTTC. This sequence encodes CASSLAGTSVGNEQYF. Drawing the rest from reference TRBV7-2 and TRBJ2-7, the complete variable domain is GAGVSQSPSNKVTEKGKDVELRCDPISGHTALYWYRQSLGQGLEFLIYFQGNSAPDKSGLPSDRFSAERTGGSVSTLTIQRTQQEDSAVYLCASSLAGTSVGNEQYFGPGTRLTVT.

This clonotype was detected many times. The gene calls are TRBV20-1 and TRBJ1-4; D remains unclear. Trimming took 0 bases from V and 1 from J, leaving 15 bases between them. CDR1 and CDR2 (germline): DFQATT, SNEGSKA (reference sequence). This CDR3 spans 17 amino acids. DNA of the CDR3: TGCAGTGCTAGAGATTCAGCTAAGCCCGAAACTAATGAAAAACTGTTTTTT. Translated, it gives CSARDSAKPETNEKLFF.

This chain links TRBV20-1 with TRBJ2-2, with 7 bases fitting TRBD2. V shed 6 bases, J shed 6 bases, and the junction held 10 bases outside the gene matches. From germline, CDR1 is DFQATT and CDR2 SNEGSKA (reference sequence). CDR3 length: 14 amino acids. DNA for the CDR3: TGCAGTGCAAGTGGACTAGTGGGAGCCGGGGAGCTGTTTTTT. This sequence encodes CSASGLVGAGELFF.

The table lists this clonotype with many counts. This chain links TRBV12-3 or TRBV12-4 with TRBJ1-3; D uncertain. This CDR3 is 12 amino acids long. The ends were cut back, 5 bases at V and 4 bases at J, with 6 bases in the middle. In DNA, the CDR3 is TGTGCCAGCAGTGTACAGGGAAACACCATATATTTT. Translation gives CASSVQGNTIYF.

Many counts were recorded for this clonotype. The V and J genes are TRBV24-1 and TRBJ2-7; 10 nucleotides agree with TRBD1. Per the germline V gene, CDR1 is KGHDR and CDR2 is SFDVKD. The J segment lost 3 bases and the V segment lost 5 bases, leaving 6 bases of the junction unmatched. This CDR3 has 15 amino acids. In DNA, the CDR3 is TGTGCCACCAGTGGCGCCGGGACAGGGGACTACGAGCAGTACTTC. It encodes CATSGAGTGDYEQYF.